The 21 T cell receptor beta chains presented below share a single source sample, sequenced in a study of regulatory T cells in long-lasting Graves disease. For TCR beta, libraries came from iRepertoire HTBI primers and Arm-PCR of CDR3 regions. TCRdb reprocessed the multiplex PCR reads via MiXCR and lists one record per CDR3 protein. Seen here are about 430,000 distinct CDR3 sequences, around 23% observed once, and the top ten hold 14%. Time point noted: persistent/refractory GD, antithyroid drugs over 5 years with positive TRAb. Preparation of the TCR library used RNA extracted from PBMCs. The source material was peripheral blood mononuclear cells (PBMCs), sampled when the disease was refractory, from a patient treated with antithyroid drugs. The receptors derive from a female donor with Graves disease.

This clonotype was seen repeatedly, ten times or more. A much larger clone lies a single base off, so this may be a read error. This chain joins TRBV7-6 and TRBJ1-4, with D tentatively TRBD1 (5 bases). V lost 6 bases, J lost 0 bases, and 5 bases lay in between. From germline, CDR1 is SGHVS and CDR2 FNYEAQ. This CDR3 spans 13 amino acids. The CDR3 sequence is CASRTATNEKLFF. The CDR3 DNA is TGTGCCAGCAGGACAGCAACTAATGAAAAACTGTTTTTT.

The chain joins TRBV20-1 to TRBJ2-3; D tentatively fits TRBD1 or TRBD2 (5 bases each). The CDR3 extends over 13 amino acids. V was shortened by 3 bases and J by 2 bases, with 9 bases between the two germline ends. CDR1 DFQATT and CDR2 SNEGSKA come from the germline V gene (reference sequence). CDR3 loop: CSASGTNTDTQYF. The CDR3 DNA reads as TGCAGTGCTAGCGGGACCAACACAGATACGCAGTATTTT.

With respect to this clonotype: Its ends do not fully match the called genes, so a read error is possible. The CDR3 coding sequence is TGTGCCAGCAGTGAAGCGCTTCAGGCAGTCCGAGGCACGGATACGCAGTATTTT. Amino acid sequence: CASSEALQAVRGTDTQYF. V gene TRBV2 combines with J gene TRBJ2-4; D remains ambiguous. The last part of the DNA fits TRBJ2-3 better; the J call may be wrong. CDR1 is SNHLY, CDR2 FYNNEI, per germline. This CDR3 is 18 amino acids long.

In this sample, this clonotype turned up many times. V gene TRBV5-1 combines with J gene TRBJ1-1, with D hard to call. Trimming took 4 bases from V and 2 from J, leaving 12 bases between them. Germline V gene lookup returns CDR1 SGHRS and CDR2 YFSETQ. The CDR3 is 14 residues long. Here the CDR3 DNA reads TGCGCCAGCAGCGGAGCGACACTCAACACTGAAGCTTTCTTT. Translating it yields CASSGATLNTEAFF.

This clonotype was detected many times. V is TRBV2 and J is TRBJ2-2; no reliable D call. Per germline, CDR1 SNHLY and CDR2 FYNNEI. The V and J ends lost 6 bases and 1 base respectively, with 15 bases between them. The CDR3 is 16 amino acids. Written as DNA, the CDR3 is TGTGCCAGCAGCCCCACCTTGGCGGTGAACACCGGGGAGCTGTTTTTT. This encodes CASSPTLAVNTGELFF.

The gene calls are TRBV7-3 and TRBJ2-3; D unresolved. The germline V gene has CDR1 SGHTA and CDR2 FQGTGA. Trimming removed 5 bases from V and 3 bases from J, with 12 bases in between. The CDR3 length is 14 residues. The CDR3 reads CASSTQRATDTQYF. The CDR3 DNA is TGTGCCAGCAGCACACAAAGGGCAACAGATACGCAGTATTTT.

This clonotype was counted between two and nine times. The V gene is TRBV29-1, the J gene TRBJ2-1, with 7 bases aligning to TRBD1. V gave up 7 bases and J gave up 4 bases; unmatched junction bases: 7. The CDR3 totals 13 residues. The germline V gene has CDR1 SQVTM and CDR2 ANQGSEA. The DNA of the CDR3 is TGCAGCGCTACGGGACAGAAGTACAATGAGCAGTTCTTC. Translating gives CSATGQKYNEQFF.

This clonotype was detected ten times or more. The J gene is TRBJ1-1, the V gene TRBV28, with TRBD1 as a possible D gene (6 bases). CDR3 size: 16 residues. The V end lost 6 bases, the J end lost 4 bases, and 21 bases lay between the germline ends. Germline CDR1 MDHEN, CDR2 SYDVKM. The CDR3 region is CASRSGGTYLGTEAFF. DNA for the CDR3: TGTGCCAGCAGGAGCGGCGGGACATATCTTGGCACTGAAGCTTTCTTT.

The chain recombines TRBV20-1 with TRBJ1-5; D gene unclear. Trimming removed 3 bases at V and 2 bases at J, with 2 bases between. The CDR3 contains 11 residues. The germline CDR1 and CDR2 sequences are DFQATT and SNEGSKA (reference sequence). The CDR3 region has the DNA TGCAGTGCTAGGGGCAATCAGCCCCAGCATTTT. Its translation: CSARGNQPQHF.

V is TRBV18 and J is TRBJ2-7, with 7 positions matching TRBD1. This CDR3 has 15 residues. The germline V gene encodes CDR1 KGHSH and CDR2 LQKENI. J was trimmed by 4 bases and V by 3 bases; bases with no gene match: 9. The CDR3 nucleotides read TGTGCCAGCTCACCGGGCATTAGGGGGCTATACGAGCAGTACTTC. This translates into CASSPGIRGLYEQYF.

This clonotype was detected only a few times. The chain's CDR3 is CASKFQFGEAFF. For the CDR3, the DNA is TGTGCCAGCAAGTTTCAGTTTGGAGAAGCTTTCTTT. This chain links TRBV25-1 with TRBJ1-1; D gene ambiguous. The germline V gene encodes CDR1 MGHDK and CDR2 SYGVNS. The CDR3 extends over 12 amino acids. Deletions cut 7 bases from V and 8 bases from J, with 14 bases between.

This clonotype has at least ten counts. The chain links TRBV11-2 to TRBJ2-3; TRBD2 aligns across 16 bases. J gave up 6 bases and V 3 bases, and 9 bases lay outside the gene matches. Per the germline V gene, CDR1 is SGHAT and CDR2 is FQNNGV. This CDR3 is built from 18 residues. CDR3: CASSLGSGLAGGRDTQYF. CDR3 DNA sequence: TGTGCCAGCAGCTTGGGCTCGGGACTAGCGGGAGGGCGCGATACGCAGTATTTT.

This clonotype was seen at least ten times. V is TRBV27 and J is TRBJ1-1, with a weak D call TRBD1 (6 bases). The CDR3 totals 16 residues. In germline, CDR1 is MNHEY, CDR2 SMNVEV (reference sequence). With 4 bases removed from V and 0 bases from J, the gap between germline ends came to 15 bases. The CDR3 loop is CASSSLTTGMNTEAFF. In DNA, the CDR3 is TGTGCCAGCAGTTCACTTACTACAGGGATGAACACTGAAGCTTTCTTT.

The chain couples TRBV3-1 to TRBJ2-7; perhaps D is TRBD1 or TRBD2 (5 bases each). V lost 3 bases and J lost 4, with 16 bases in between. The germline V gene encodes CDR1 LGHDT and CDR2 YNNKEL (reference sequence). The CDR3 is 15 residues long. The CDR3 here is CASSQGRDVGYEQYF. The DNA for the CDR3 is TGTGCCAGCAGCCAGGGCCGGGACGTGGGTTACGAGCAGTACTTC.

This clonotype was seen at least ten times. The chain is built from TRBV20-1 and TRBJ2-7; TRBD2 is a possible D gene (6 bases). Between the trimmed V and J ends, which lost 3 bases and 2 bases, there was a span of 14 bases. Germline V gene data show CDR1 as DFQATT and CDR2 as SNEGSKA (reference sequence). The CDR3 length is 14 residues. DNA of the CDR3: TGCAGTGCTAGGCAGCGGGCCCAAACCTACGAGCAGTACTTC. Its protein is CSARQRAQTYEQYF.

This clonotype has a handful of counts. The CDR3, as DNA: TGCGCCACCTCTCGGACTAGCGCGGGCGCCGGGGAGCTGTTTTTT. Amino acids: CATSRTSAGAGELFF. The chain recombines TRBV10-2 with TRBJ2-2, with 9 bases matching TRBD2. The germline V gene has CDR1 WSHSY and CDR2 SAAADI. The CDR3 covers 15 residues. Trimming removed 10 bases from V and 6 bases from J; junction bases left unmatched: 12.

The CDR3 DNA reads TGTGCCAGCAGCCCGGGACTGTTCGACAATCAGCCCCAGCATTTT. Protein sequence: CASSPGLFDNQPQHF. V and J are TRBV5-5 and TRBJ1-5, with D possibly matching TRBD1 (5 bases). Per germline, CDR1 SGHKS and CDR2 YYEKEE (reference sequence). CDR3 length: 15 residues. Trimming left V 4 bases short and J 3 bases short, with 14 bases between.

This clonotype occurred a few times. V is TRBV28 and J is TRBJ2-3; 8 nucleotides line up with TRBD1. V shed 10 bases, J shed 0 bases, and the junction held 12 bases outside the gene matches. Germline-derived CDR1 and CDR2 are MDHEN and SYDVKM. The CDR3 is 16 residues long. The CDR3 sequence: CATHDRGQLSTDTQYF. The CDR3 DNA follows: TGTGCCACTCACGACAGGGGCCAACTAAGCACAGATACGCAGTATTTT.

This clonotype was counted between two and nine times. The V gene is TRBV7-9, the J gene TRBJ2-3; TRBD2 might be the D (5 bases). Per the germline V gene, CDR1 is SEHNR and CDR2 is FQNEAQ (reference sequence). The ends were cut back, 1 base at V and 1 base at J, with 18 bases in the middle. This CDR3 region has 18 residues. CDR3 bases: TGTGCCAGCAGCTTAGACTACACACCCGCGGGCGGCACAGATACGCAGTATTTT. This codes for CASSLDYTPAGGTDTQYF.

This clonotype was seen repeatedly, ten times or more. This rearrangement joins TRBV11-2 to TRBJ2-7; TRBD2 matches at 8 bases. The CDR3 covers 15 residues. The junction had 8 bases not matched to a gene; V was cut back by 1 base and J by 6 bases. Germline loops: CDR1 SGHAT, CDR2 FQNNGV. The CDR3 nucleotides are TGTGCCAGCAGCTTAGGTCCGGGAGGGCCAGGCGAGCAGTACTTC. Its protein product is CASSLGPGGPGEQYF.

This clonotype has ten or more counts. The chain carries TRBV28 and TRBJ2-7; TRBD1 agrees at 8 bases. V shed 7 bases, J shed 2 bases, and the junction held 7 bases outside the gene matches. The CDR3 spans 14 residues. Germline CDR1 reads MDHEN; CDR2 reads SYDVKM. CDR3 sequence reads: CASKDRAVAYEQYF. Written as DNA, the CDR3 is TGTGCCAGCAAGGACAGGGCGGTAGCCTACGAGCAGTACTTC.